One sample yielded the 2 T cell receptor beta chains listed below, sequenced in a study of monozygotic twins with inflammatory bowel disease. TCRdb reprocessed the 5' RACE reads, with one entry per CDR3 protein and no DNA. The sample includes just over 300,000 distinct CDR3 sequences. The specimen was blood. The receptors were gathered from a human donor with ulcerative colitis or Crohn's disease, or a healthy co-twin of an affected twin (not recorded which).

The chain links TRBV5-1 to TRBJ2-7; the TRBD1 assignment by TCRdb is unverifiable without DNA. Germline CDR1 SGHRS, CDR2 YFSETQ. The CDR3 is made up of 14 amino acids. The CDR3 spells CASSLTGRNYEQYF.

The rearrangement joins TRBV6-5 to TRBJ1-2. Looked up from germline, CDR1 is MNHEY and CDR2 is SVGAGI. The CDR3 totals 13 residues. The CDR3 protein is CASSYRMWPHYTF.